The 18 T cell receptor beta chains below were found in one sample sequenced in a study of T-cell reconstitution after alpha-beta-depleted transplantation in children (TCRdb year 2016). The sample's treatment or condition label, decoded: allogeneic hematopoietic cell transplantation with graft depleted of TCRalphabeta T cells and CD19 B cells. Library preparation employed PCR. TCRdb lists the instrument as Illumina HiSeq 2500. Molecular barcoding was employed in the preparation of TCR libraries, with unique molecular identifiers being used to normalize TCRbeta repertoire quantification. The public reads were run again by TCRdb, first through fastp at Q25 and then through MiXCR, and only productive beta chains were kept. Rows merge per CDR3 protein into single entries with the most common DNA and genes. Recorded for this sample are fewer than 500,000 distinct CDR3 sequences; approximately 42% of them occurred a single time. Roughly 27% of the sample comes from the top ten.

The source was PBMCs, collected before TCRalphabeta/CD19-depleted stem cell transplant. The receptors shown here come from a girl aged 2-9 years with aplastic anemia, due to receive a stem cell transplant.

This clonotype has ten or more counts. The chain employs TRBV12-3 or TRBV12-4 and TRBJ2-2, with D maybe TRBD2 (5 bases). Trimming took 3 bases from V and 5 from J, leaving 7 bases between them. The CDR3 totals 13 residues. CDR3 in amino acids: CASSFQRTGELFF. DNA of the CDR3: TGTGCCAGCAGTTTTCAGCGGACCGGGGAGCTGTTTTTT.

The table lists this clonotype with many counts. The gene calls are TRBV5-1 and TRBJ2-1, with D tentatively TRBD1 or TRBD2 (5 bases each). The V end lost 4 bases, the J end lost 7 bases, and 18 bases lay between the germline ends. The V gene's germline CDR1 is SGHRS and CDR2 YFSETQ. This CDR3 comprises 15 residues. The CDR3 DNA follows: TGCGCCAGCAGCCCGGCCGGGGCTCTGGTAAATGAGCAGTTCTTC. Translating gives CASSPAGALVNEQFF.

The DNA of the CDR3 is TGCAGTGCTAGGGCGTTCAACTATGGCTACACCTTC. It is translated as CSARAFNYGYTF. The rearrangement joins TRBV20-1 to TRBJ1-2, with D unresolved. CDR3 length: 12 residues. V was pared by 3 bases and J by 2 bases, with 7 bases between. In germline, CDR1 is DFQATT, CDR2 SNEGSKA (reference sequence).

This clonotype has a single count. The chain is built from TRBV7-6 and TRBJ2-7; D call uncertain. The germline V and J ends were trimmed by 3 bases and 2 bases, with 14 bases remaining between them. The V gene's germline CDR1 is SGHVS and CDR2 FNYEAQ. CDR3 length equals 15 residues. CDR3 sequence reads: CASSFLVASPYEQYF. The CDR3 DNA is TGTGCCAGCAGCTTCTTAGTAGCTTCTCCCTACGAGCAGTACTTC.

The rearrangement joins TRBV20-1 to TRBJ2-7, with D perhaps TRBD1 or TRBD2 (6 bases each). CDR1 DFQATT and CDR2 SNEGSKA come from the germline V gene (reference sequence). V lost 5 bases and J lost 0, with 11 bases in between. The CDR3 loop spans 13 amino acids. The CDR3 sequence is CSAYGGLSYEQYF. The CDR3 nucleotides are TGCAGTGCTTACGGGGGCCTCTCCTACGAGCAGTACTTC.

This clonotype was recorded a few times. J is TRBJ2-3 and V is TRBV27, with 10 bases that match TRBD2. This CDR3 region has 14 residues. The V segment lost 7 bases and the J segment 5 bases; nucleotides outside the gene matches: 6. Germline CDR1 reads MNHEY; CDR2 reads SMNVEV (reference sequence). The CDR3: CASKPGTSVDTQYF. CDR3 nucleotides: TGTGCCAGCAAGCCCGGGACTAGCGTAGATACGCAGTATTTT.

Ten or more counts support this clonotype. V usage is TRBV7-9 and J usage is TRBJ1-3; weak D call: TRBD1 (5 bases). The CDR3 loop spans 11 amino acids. Germline V gene lookup returns CDR1 SEHNR and CDR2 FQNEAQ (reference sequence). V gave up 6 bases and J gave up 5 bases, with 5 bases separating them. For the CDR3, the DNA is TGTGCCAGCAGGGACAGAAACACCATATATTTT. It codes for CASRDRNTIYF.

The chain links TRBV5-5 to TRBJ1-5; D may be TRBD1 (5 bases). Germline V gene data show CDR1 as SGHKS and CDR2 as YYEKEE (reference sequence). The CDR3 loop spans 16 amino acids. Between the trimmed V and J ends, which lost 4 bases and 1 base, there was a span of 15 bases. The CDR3 reads CASSMHGGDSNQPQHF. CDR3 nucleotides: TGTGCCAGCAGCATGCATGGGGGAGACAGCAATCAGCCCCAGCATTTT.

The chain recombines TRBV5-1 with TRBJ1-4, with TRBD1 matching over 9 bases. Trimming at V came to 4 bases and at J to 5 bases, leaving 9 bases not matched to a gene. Germline CDR1 reads SGHRS; CDR2 reads YFSETQ. The CDR3 runs 16 residues. Here the CDR3 DNA reads TGCGCCAGCAGCCAGTATGGACAGGGGCGAAATGAAAAACTGTTTTTT. Encoded protein: CASSQYGQGRNEKLFF.

The chain employs TRBV20-1 and TRBJ2-3; 12 nucleotides line up with TRBD2. Germline trimming cut 5 bases from V and 2 bases from J; bases unmatched to any gene: 2. The CDR3 spans 14 residues. Germline values: CDR1 DFQATT, CDR2 SNEGSKA (reference sequence). For the CDR3, the DNA is TGCAGTGCTGGGACTAGCGGGCACACAGATACGCAGTATTTT. Translating gives CSAGTSGHTDTQYF.

CDR3 sequence reads: CASSPPKGLGETQYF. CDR3 nucleotide sequence: TGTGCCAGCAGCCCACCTAAGGGGCTCGGAGAGACCCAGTACTTC. The chain recombines TRBV6-1 with TRBJ2-5; perhaps TRBD1 as D (5 bases). This CDR3 comprises 15 residues. V was trimmed by 6 bases and J by 4 bases, leaving 18 bases between them. Germline V gene data show CDR1 as MNHNS and CDR2 as SASEGT.

The chain employs TRBV9 and TRBJ2-1, with no clear D. Germline V lookup: CDR1 SGDLS, CDR2 YYNGEE. This CDR3 is 15 amino acids long. With 4 bases removed from V and 8 bases from J, the gap between germline ends came to 19 bases. CDR3 DNA sequence: TGTGCCAGCAGCCCCTCCGGCGTACCCCTCGATGAGCAGTTCTTC. Translating it yields CASSPSGVPLDEQFF.

The chain is built from TRBV5-1 and TRBJ2-1; 13 bases align to TRBD2. Germline loops: CDR1 SGHRS, CDR2 YFSETQ. With V trimmed by 3 bases and J by 7 bases, 13 bases remained unmatched. This CDR3 region has 18 residues. The CDR3 spells CASSWTSGSPRRENEQFF. The CDR3 DNA reads TGCGCCAGCAGCTGGACTAGCGGGAGTCCCCGGCGGGAAAATGAGCAGTTCTTC.

This clonotype was counted only a few times. The V gene is TRBV5-1, the J gene TRBJ2-1; the D gene is possibly TRBD1 (6 bases). Trimming shortened V by 0 bases and J by 9 bases, and 19 bases separated the two germline ends. There are 16 residues in the CDR3. Germline V gene data show CDR1 as SGHRS and CDR2 as YFSETQ. The CDR3 spells CASSLAWGRGYGEQFF. CDR3 DNA: TGCGCCAGCAGCTTGGCCTGGGGCAGGGGTTACGGTGAGCAGTTCTTC.

Worth noting for this clonotype: A read error is possible here, since a much larger clone lies one base away. As DNA, the CDR3 is TGCAGTGCTATAAATAGCAATCAGCCCCAGCATTTT. Translation gives CSAINSNQPQHF. The chain has TRBV20-1 and TRBJ1-5; D is ambiguous. The CDR3 extends over 12 amino acids. The germline CDR1 and CDR2 sequences are DFQATT and SNEGSKA (reference sequence). V shed 4 bases and J shed 0 bases, with 4 bases lying between them.

This clonotype appeared many times. The chain couples TRBV7-2 to TRBJ1-1; D not resolved. Trimming stripped 1 base from V and 4 bases from J, with 10 bases between. Germline V gives CDR1 SGHTA, CDR2 FQGNSA. The CDR3 is made up of 14 amino acids. CDR3 nucleotides: TGTGCCAGCAGCTTAGACGGGGTCAGCACTGAAGCTTTCTTT. Translated: CASSLDGVSTEAFF.

The gene calls are TRBV5-1 and TRBJ1-2; D is ambiguous. This CDR3 comprises 13 residues. Trimming took 4 bases from V and 8 from J, leaving 15 bases between them. CDR1 SGHRS and CDR2 YFSETQ come from the germline V gene. CDR3 amino acids: CASSDQEFQGYTF. CDR3 in DNA: TGCGCCAGCAGCGACCAGGAGTTTCAGGGCTACACCTTC.

The rearrangement links TRBV7-1 to TRBJ1-2; D might be TRBD1 (6 bases). TRBV7-1 is assigned to the ORF class and has an uncertain function. This CDR3 spans 13 amino acids. Trimming pared 3 bases from V and 8 bases from J, leaving 13 bases between. CDR3 in amino acids: CASSSPGVQGYTF. DNA of the CDR3: TGTGCCAGCAGCTCGCCAGGGGTTCAGGGCTACACCTTC.